The clone carrying this T cell receptor beta chain was found once. Its target is not known. The record originates from a study of cytomegalovirus exposure and HLA in healthy donors. From germline, CDR1 is KGHSH and CDR2 LQKENI. This CDR3 contains 16 residues. Trimming took 4 bases from V and 3 from J; bases not matched to a gene: 9. These donors counted as nominally healthy when sampled, but unrecorded immune exposures were likely. Overall study findings and caveats: Across HLA loci, a later analysis found differing TCR association rates, with DRB1 most and HLA-C fewest. When presence/absence was analysed, sequencing depth was taken to be roughly uniform across donors.

The PCR had 60 Vbeta and 13 Jbeta primers. Clones were sequenced by immunoSEQ multiplex PCR, and TCRdb holds only the in-frame ones, with some missing. The data contain 95,000 to 100,000 clones, around 74% of them seen just once; the ten biggest clones take up about 6.6%. Sequenced: PBMCs. The rearrangement joins TRBV18 to TRBJ2-7; the match to TRBD1 covers 10 bases. The TCR sequence derives from a man aged 35 to 55 in good health and CMV-seropositive. The CDR3 DNA reads as TGTGCCAGCTCACTTAAGACAGGGGGCTTGGACTACGAGCAGTACTTC. Its translation is CASSLKTGGLDYEQYF.